The next 6 T cell receptor beta chains were all read from a single sample in a study of shared clonotypes between healthy human individuals. Method: immunoSEQ multiplex PCR; TCRdb's copy keeps in-frame clones and lacks some. The sample lists 1 million to 1.2 million clones; 60% to 80% were seen once. The sample taken for sequencing was memory CD4+ T cells from PBMCs. As to subset: CD45RA-negative fraction. These receptors were taken from a man aged 18 to 30 in good health. Some clones in this sample may be carry-over from other donors' samples.

Details on this clone: The same CDR3 is also encoded by other DNA sequences in this sample. This sequence joins TRBV5-6 and TRBJ1-1, with D hard to call. The germline V gene has CDR1 SGHDT and CDR2 YYEEEE. Trimming stripped 4 bases from V and 4 bases from J, with 11 bases between. CDR3 length: 13 residues. The CDR3 region has the DNA TGTGCCAGCAGCCCGAACTACGGCACTGAAGCTTTCTTT. Its translation is CASSPNYGTEAFF.

The chain joins TRBV7-2 to TRBJ1-1; D not resolved. This CDR3 comprises 16 residues. Per the germline V gene, CDR1 is SGHTA and CDR2 is FQGNSA. V was trimmed by 3 bases and J by 0 bases, leaving 14 bases between them. CDR3 protein: CASSFPRASMNTEAFF. The CDR3 DNA is TGTGCCAGCAGCTTCCCCCGGGCCAGTATGAACACTGAAGCTTTCTTT.

Points on this clone: The sample holds other DNA sequences that translate to the same CDR3. This chain connects TRBV18 to TRBJ2-5, with no clear D. Trimming removed 6 bases from V and 1 base from J, with 6 bases in between. This CDR3 spans 12 amino acids. CDR1 and CDR2 from the germline V gene are KGHSH and LQKENI. CDR3 in amino acids: CASSKGQETQYF. The CDR3 DNA reads as TGTGCCAGCTCGAAGGGCCAAGAGACCCAGTACTTC.

This clone was detected a few times. The CDR3 DNA follows: TGCGCCAGCAGCCAAGGACGGGCGAACTATGGCTACACCTTC. Translated: CASSQGRANYGYTF. The genes are TRBV4-1 and TRBJ1-2; D is uncertain. This CDR3 contains 14 residues. Germline V gives CDR1 MGHRA, CDR2 YSYEKL. The V end lost 1 base, the J end lost 2 bases, and 8 bases lay between the germline ends.

The V gene is TRBV11-1, the J gene TRBJ2-6; D is unclear. This CDR3 has 16 residues. V was pared by 1 base and J by 1 base, with 8 bases between. Germline assignment: CDR1 SGHAT and CDR2 FQDESV (reference sequence). This CDR3 is CASSLDTASGANVLTF. CDR3 in DNA: TGTGCCAGCAGCTTAGACACAGCTTCTGGGGCCAACGTCCTGACTTTC. The variable domain in full, completed from reference TRBV11-1 and TRBJ2-6, reads EAEVAQSPRYKITEKSQAVAFWCDPISGHATLYWYRQILGQGPELLVQFQDESVVDDSQLPKDRFSAERLKGVDSTLKIQPAELGDSAMYLCASSLDTASGANVLTFGAGSRLTVL.

This chain uses TRBV5-1 with TRBJ2-1; 14 bases line up with TRBD2. The CDR3 extends over 17 amino acids. The junction had 6 bases not matched to a gene; V was cut back by 3 bases and J by 4 bases. Germline V CDR1 and CDR2: SGHRS, YFSETQ. CDR3 nucleotide sequence: TGCGCCAGCAGCTGGGGACTAGCGGGAGAGTATTACAATGAGCAGTTCTTC. The encoded protein is CASSWGLAGEYYNEQFF.